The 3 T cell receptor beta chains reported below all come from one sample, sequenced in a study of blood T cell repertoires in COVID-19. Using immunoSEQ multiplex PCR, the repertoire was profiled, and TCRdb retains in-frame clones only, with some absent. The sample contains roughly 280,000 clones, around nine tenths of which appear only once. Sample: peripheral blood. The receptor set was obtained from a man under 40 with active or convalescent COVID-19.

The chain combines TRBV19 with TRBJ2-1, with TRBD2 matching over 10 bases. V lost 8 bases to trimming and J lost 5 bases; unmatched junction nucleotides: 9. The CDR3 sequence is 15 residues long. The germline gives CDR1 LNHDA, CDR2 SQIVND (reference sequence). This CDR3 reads CASCVQAGGNNEQFF. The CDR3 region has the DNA TGTGCCAGTTGCGTGCAAGCGGGGGGGAACAATGAGCAGTTCTTC.

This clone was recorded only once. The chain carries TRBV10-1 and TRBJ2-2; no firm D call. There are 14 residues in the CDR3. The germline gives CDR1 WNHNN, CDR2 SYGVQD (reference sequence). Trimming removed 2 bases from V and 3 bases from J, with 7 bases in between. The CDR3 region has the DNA TGCGCCAGCAGTGAGGGTAGCTACACCGGGGAGCTGTTTTTT. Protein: CASSEGSYTGELFF.

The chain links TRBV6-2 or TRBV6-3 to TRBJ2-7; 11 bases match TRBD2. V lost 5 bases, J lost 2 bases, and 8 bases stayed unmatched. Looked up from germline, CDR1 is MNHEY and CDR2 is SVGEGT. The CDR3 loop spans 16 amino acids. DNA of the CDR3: TGTGCCAGCAGTAGCTCCCCTAGCGGGGGGACCTACGAGCAGTACTTC. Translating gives CASSSSPSGGTYEQYF.